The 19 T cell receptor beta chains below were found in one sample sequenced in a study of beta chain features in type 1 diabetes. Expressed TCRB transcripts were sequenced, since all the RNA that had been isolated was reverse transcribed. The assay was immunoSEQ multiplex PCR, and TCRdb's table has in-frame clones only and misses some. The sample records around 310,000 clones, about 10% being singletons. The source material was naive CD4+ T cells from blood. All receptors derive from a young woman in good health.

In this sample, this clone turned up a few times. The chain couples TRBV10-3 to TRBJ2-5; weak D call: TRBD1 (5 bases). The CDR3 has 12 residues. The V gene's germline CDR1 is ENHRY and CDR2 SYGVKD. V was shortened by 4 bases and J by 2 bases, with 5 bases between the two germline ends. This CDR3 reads CAISAGQETQYF. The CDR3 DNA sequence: TGTGCCATCAGTGCAGGGCAAGAGACCCAGTACTTC.

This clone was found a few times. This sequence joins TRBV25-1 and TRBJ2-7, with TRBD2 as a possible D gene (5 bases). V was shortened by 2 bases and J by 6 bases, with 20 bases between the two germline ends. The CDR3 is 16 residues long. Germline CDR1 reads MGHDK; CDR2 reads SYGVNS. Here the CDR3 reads CASSEPTSVPGSEQYF. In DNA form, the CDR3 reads TGTGCCAGCAGTGAACCGACCTCAGTGCCGGGGTCCGAGCAGTACTTC.

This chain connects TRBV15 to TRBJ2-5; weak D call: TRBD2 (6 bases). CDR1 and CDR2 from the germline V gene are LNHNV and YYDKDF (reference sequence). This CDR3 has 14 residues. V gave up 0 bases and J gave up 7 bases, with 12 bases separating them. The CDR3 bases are TGTGCCACCAGCAGAGATAGGGGACTTGGGACCCAGTACTTC. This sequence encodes CATSRDRGLGTQYF.

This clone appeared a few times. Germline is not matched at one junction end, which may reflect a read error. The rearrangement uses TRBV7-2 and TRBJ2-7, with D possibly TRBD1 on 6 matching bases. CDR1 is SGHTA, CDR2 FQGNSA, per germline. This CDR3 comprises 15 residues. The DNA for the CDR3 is TGTGCCAGCAGTTTAGGGACACAAACTCGTGGCGAGCAGTACTTC. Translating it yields CASSLGTQTRGEQYF.

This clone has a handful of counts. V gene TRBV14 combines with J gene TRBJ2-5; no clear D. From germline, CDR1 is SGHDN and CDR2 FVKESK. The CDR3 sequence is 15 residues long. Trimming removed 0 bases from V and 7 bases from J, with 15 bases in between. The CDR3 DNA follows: TGTGCCAGCAGCCAAGATGGTACTCTTCGAGGGACCCAGTACTTC. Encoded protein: CASSQDGTLRGTQYF. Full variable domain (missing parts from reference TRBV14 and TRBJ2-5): EAGVTQFPSHSVIEKGQTVTLRCDPISGHDNLYWYRRVMGKEIKFLLHFVKESKQDESGMPNNRFLAERTGGTYSTLKVQPAELEDSGVYFCASSQDGTLRGTQYFGPGTRLLVL.

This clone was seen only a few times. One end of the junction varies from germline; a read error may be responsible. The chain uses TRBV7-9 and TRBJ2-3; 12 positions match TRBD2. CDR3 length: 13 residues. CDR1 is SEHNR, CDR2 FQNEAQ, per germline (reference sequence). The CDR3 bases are TGTGCCAGCAGCCCGCAAGGACTAGCGGGATCTAATTTT. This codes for CASSPQGLAGSNF.

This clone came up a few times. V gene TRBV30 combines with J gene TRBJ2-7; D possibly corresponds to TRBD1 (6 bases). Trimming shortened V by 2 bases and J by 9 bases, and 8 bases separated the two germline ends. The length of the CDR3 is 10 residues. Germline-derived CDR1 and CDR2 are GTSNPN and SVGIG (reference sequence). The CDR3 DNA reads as TGTGCCTGGAGTCAAGGGGGGCAGTACTTC. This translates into CAWSQGGQYF.

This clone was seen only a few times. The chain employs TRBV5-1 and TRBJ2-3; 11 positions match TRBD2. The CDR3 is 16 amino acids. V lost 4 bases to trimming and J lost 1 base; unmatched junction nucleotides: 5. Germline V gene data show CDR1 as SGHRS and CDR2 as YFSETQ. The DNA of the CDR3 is TGCGCCAGCAGCCTCATACTAGCGGGAGGCACAGATACGCAGTATTTT. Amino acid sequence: CASSLILAGGTDTQYF.

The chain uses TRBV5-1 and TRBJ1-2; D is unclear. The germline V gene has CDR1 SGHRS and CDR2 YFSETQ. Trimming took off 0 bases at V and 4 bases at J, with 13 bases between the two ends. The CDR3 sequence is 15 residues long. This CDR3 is CASSLELGGGYGYTF. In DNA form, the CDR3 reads TGCGCCAGCAGCTTGGAGCTGGGTGGCGGCTATGGCTACACCTTC.

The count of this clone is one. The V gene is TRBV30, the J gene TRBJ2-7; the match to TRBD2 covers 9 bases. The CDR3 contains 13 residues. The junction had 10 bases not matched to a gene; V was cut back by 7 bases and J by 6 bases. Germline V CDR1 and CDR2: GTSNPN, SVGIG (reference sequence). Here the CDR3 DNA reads TGTGCCTCCCGTTGGTCTAGCGGGACCGAGCAGTACTTC. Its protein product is CASRWSSGTEQYF.

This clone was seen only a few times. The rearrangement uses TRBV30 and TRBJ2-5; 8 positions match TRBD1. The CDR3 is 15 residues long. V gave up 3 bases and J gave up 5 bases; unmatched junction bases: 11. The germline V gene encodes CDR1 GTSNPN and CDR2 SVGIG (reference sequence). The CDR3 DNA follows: TGTGCCTGGAGCTCGGGACAGGTGATCGAGGAGACCCAGTACTTC. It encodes CAWSSGQVIEETQYF.

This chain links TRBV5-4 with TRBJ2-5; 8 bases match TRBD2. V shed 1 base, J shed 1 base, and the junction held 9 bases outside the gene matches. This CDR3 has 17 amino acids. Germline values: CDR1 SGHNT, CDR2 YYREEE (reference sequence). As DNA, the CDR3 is TGTGCCAGCAGCTTGTTAAGTTTAGCGGGGCGCCAAGAGACCCAGTACTTC. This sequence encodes CASSLLSLAGRQETQYF.

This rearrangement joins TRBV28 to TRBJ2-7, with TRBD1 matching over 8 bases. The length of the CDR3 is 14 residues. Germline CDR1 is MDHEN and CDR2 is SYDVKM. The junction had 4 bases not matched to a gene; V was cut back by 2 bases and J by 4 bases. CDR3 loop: CASSLQGQAYEQYF. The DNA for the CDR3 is TGTGCCAGCAGTTTACAGGGACAGGCGTACGAGCAGTACTTC.

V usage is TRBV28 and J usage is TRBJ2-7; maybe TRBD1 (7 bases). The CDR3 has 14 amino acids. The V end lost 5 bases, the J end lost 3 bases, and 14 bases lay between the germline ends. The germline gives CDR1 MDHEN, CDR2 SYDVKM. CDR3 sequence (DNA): TGTGCCAGCAGTCAGGGGGGCCAGGGCTACGAGCAGTACTTC. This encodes CASSQGGQGYEQYF.

The CDR3 DNA is TGCAGCGTTGTTGAGGTAATGAACACTGAAGCTTTCTTT. As protein: CSVVEVMNTEAFF. The genes are TRBV29-1 and TRBJ1-1; D ambiguous. Trimming pared 4 bases from V and 0 bases from J, leaving 9 bases between. The CDR3 runs 13 residues. The germline gives CDR1 SQVTM, CDR2 ANQGSEA.

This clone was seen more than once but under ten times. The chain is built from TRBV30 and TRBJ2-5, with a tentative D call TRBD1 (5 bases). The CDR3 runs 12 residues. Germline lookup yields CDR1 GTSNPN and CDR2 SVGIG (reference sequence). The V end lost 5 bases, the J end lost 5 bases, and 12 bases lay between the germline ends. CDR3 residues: CAWGREVETQYF. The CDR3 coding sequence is TGTGCCTGGGGCAGGGAAGTGGAGACCCAGTACTTC. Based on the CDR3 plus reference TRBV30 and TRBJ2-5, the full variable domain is SQTIHQWPATLVQPVGSPLSLECTVEGTSNPNLYWYRQAAGRGLQLLFYSVGIGQISSEVPQNLSASRPQDRQFILSSKKLLLSDSGFYLCAWGREVETQYFGPGTRLLVL.

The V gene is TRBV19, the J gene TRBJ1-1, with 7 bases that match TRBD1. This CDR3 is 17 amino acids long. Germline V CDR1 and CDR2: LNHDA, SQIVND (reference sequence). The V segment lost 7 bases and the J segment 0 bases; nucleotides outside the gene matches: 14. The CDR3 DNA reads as TGTGCCAGTACCACCGGGACAGCAATCAACATGAACACTGAAGCTTTCTTT. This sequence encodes CASTTGTAINMNTEAFF.

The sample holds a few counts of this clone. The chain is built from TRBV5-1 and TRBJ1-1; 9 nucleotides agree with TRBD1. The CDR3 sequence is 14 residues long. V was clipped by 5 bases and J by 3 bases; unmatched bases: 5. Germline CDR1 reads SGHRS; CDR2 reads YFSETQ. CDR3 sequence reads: CASRRGTGHTEAFF. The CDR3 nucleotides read TGCGCCAGCAGACGGGGGACAGGGCACACTGAAGCTTTCTTT.

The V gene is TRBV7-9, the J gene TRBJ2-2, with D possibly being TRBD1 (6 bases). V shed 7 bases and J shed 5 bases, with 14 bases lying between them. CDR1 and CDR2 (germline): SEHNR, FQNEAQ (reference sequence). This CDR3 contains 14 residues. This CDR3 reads CASMAGDRTGELFF. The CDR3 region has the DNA TGTGCCAGCATGGCAGGGGATCGGACCGGGGAGCTGTTTTTT.